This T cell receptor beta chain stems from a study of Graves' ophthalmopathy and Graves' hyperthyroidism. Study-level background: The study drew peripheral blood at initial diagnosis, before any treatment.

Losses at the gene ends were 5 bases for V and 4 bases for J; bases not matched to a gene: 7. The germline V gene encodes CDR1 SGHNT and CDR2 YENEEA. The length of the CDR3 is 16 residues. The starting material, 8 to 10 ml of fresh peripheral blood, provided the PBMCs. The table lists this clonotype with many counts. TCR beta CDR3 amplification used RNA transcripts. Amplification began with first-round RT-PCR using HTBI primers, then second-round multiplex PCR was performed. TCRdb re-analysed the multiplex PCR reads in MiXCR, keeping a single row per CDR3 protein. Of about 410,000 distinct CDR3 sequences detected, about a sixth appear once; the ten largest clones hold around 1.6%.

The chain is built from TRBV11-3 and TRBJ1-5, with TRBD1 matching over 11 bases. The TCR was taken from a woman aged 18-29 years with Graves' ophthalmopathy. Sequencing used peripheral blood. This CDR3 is CASSPYGTGGNQPQHF. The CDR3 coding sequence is TGTGCCAGCAGCCCATATGGGACAGGGGGTAATCAGCCCCAGCATTTT.